This TCR beta chain was identified in a study of T cell responses to AZD1222 COVID-19 vaccine. Findings and caveats of the study: Among spike-specific TCRs, nearly half reportedly target unmutated variant regions. Baseline antibody screening turned up just a handful of seropositive AZD1222 recipients.

Germline CDR1 LNHDA, CDR2 SQIVND (reference sequence). With 3 bases clipped from V and 7 bases from J, the junction kept 4 bases outside the gene matches. The CDR3 covers 14 residues. Notes on this clone: Its target is unknown.

Sequencing was performed with immunoSEQ multiplex PCR; in TCRdb, only in-frame clones are kept and a portion is missing. The table records some 120,000 clones, approximately 84% of them present only once. The TCR was taken from an adult in good health. The chain has TRBV19 and TRBJ1-4, with 8 bases identical to TRBD1. The input for sequencing was peripheral blood, taken on day 0 of AZD1222 vaccination. The CDR3 nucleotides are TGTGCCAGTAGTATTAACAGGGGGGGTGAAAAACTGTTTTTT. Protein product: CASSINRGGEKLFF.